This T cell receptor beta chain is drawn from a study of long-term antiretroviral therapy in people with HIV. Germline CDR1 is LGHNA and CDR2 is YNFKEQ. There are 16 residues in the CDR3. After removal of 0 bases from V and 8 bases from J, the junction contained 4 bases not matched to a gene. It was version v3.0 of the immunoSEQ assay that was run at survey level. Profiled with immunoSEQ multiplex PCR; TCRdb holds only in-frame clones, not every one. Among around 30,000 clones listed, about 95% were seen once. This chain uses TRBV4-2 with TRBJ2-1; 13 nucleotides match TRBD2. The sequence was obtained from a man aged 25-45 years with HIV. The sequenced sample was unsorted PBMCs, obtained 5.3 years after starting antiretroviral therapy. The CDR3 DNA reads TGTGCCAGCAGCCAAGATGCAGGACTAGCGGGGGATGAGCAGTTCTTC. Protein sequence: CASSQDAGLAGDEQFF.